This TCR beta chain derives from a study of cytomegalovirus exposure and HLA in healthy donors. Study-wide findings and caveats: Reports described diagnosis of cytomegalovirus status by the classifier as highly specific and sensitive. Despite most TCR sequences being rare, some public TCRs occurred in many donors.

Donors came from a validation cohort of some 110 subjects, distinct from the first 666-subject cohort. Some clones are missing from TCRdb's copy, which holds only in-frame ones; the method was immunoSEQ multiplex PCR. The data show 150,000 to 200,000 clones, less than 95% seen once. Remarks on this clone: Its antigen is undetermined.

The sequence was obtained from a woman between 18 and 29 years old in good health and CMV-seropositive. The sequencing input was PBMCs.

DNA of the CDR3: TGTGCCAGCTCCCCGACAGGGGGCGCATCTGGGGCCAACGTCCTGACTTTC. Protein sequence: CASSPTGGASGANVLTF. The chain employs TRBV18 and TRBJ2-6, with 10 bases fitting TRBD1. This CDR3 is built from 17 residues. J lost 1 base, V lost 6 bases, and 6 bases had no gene match. CDR1 and CDR2 from the germline V gene are KGHSH and LQKENI.